These 32 T cell receptor beta chains came from one sample sequenced in a study of blood T cell repertoires in COVID-19 (dated by TCRdb to between 2020 and 2021). The library was generated by the immunoSEQ multiplex PCR assay. TCRdb stores this immuneACCESS table with in-frame sequences only. Part of the clones is absent; in the studies checked, under half of the shortfall reflects unresolved V genes, and no reason is known for the rest. The sample contains 300,000 to 400,000 clones, 80% to 90% of them found a single time. The ten largest clones take up roughly 4.2% of the sample. Sequencing was carried out using PBMCs or T cells enriched from blood (not recorded which). The receptors come from a middle-aged woman with acute COVID-19.

This clone was picked up a small number of times. V usage is TRBV18 and J usage is TRBJ1-5, with TRBD1 as a possible D gene (5 bases). V dropped 6 bases and J dropped 5 bases, with 11 bases sitting between them. From germline, CDR1 is KGHSH and CDR2 LQKENI. There are 13 residues in the CDR3. The CDR3 region has the DNA TGTGCCAGCTCGCCTCTAGGGGATCAGCCCCAGCATTTT. Translated: CASSPLGDQPQHF. Based on the CDR3 plus reference TRBV18 and TRBJ1-5, the full variable domain is NAGVMQNPRHLVRRRGQEARLRCSPMKGHSHVYWYRQLPEEGLKFMVYLQKENIIDESGMPKERFSAEFPKEGPSILRIQQVVRGDSAAYFCASSPLGDQPQHFGDGTRLSIL.

This chain uses TRBV10-3 with TRBJ2-1, with TRBD2 matching 8 bases. CDR1 and CDR2 (germline): ENHRY, SYGVKD. The V gene end was trimmed by 0 bases and the J gene end by 7 bases; junction bases not matched to a gene: 8. The CDR3 has 16 residues. DNA of the CDR3: TGTGCCATCAGTGAGTCGATCGCGGGGGGTTCGAATGAGCAGTTCTTC. This encodes CAISESIAGGSNEQFF.

The V call is TRBV9, the J call TRBJ2-5; D ambiguous. Trimming shortened V by 4 bases and J by 4 bases, and 5 bases separated the two germline ends. The germline CDR1 and CDR2 sequences are SGDLS and YYNGEE. The CDR3 totals 11 residues. For the CDR3, the DNA is TGTGCCAGCAGCCACGGAGAGACCCAGTACTTC. It specifies CASSHGETQYF. Full variable domain (remainder filled in from reference TRBV9 and TRBJ2-5): DSGVTQTPKHLITATGQRVTLRCSPRSGDLSVYWYQQSLDQGLQFLIQYYNGEERAKGNILERFSAQQFPDLHSELNLSSLELGDSALYFCASSHGETQYFGPGTRLLVL.

J is TRBJ1-5 and V is TRBV6-2 or TRBV6-3; no definite D call. Trimming took 5 bases from V and 2 from J, leaving 22 bases between them. Per the germline V gene, CDR1 is MNHEY and CDR2 is SVGEGT. The CDR3 is 18 amino acids. The CDR3 nucleotides are TGTGCCAGCAGTAACCGCCTGGGTTCGGGTCGAGGCAATCAGCCCCAGCATTTT. It specifies CASSNRLGSGRGNQPQHF.

This chain joins TRBV12-3 or TRBV12-4 and TRBJ1-2, with unresolved D. The CDR3 has 13 amino acids. V lost 6 bases to trimming and J lost 4 bases, with 12 bases between them. Written as DNA, the CDR3 is TGTGCCAGCAGGCAGGCCATGAGCTATGGCTACACCTTC. This translates into CASRQAMSYGYTF.

The CDR3 region has the DNA TGTGCCTCGCGTGGGGCCAACGTCCTGACTTTC. It specifies CASRGANVLTF. The rearrangement uses TRBV10-3 and TRBJ2-6; D unresolved. Germline-derived CDR1 and CDR2 are ENHRY and SYGVKD. CDR3 length: 11 residues. Trimming removed 11 bases at V and 3 bases at J, with 5 bases between.

The sample holds a few counts of this clone. The V and J genes are TRBV4-2 and TRBJ1-3; D is unresolved. V was shortened by 0 bases and J by 6 bases, with 6 bases between the two germline ends. This CDR3 spans 13 amino acids. Germline V gene sequence: CDR1 LGHNA, CDR2 YNFKEQ. This CDR3 is CASSQDRENTIYF. The DNA of the CDR3 is TGTGCCAGCAGCCAAGATCGGGAAAACACCATATATTTT.

The rearrangement uses TRBV5-5 and TRBJ2-5, with 8 bases aligning to TRBD2. The CDR3 consists of 15 residues. Trimming cost V 4 bases and J 5 bases; bases outside gene matches: 10. CDR1 SGHKS and CDR2 YYEKEE come from the germline V gene (reference sequence). Written as DNA, the CDR3 is TGTGCCAGCAGCCAGGTCGGGGGGGCGGTCGAGACCCAGTACTTC. It is translated as CASSQVGGAVETQYF.

V gene TRBV2 combines with J gene TRBJ1-5; 9 nucleotides align to TRBD1. Per the germline V gene, CDR1 is SNHLY and CDR2 is FYNNEI. The junction had 6 bases not matched to a gene; V was cut back by 2 bases and J by 7 bases. This CDR3 is 15 amino acids long. The CDR3 is CASSEMGQGYQPQHF. DNA for the CDR3: TGTGCCAGCAGTGAAATGGGACAGGGATACCAGCCCCAGCATTTT.

V and J are TRBV9 and TRBJ2-1, with 7 bases matching TRBD2. Trimming took 1 base from V and 7 from J; bases not matched to a gene: 11. The germline gives CDR1 SGDLS, CDR2 YYNGEE. This CDR3 region has 16 residues. CDR3 amino acids: CASSVKVGGPENEQFF. DNA of the CDR3: TGTGCCAGCAGCGTAAAGGTGGGAGGGCCCGAGAATGAGCAGTTCTTC.

J is TRBJ2-7 and V is TRBV5-3, with TRBD1 identical over 8 bases. TRBV5-3 is an open reading frame, and its role is uncertain. This CDR3 spans 15 amino acids. The V gene end was trimmed by 4 bases and the J gene end by 4 bases; junction bases not matched to a gene: 10. The CDR3 here is CARSPPAGGHYEQYF. In DNA, the CDR3 is TGTGCCAGAAGCCCCCCGGCAGGGGGCCATTACGAGCAGTACTTC.

The V gene is TRBV6-5, the J gene TRBJ2-3, with D uncertain. This CDR3 comprises 14 residues. With 0 bases removed from V and 7 bases from J, the gap between germline ends came to 11 bases. From germline, CDR1 is MNHEY and CDR2 SVGAGI. The chain's CDR3 is CASSYSRLANTQYF. CDR3 bases: TGTGCCAGCAGTTACTCGCGGTTAGCCAATACGCAGTATTTT.

This chain links TRBV20-1 with TRBJ2-7; a weak D match, TRBD1 (5 bases). Deletions cut 3 bases from V and 4 bases from J, with 13 bases between. This CDR3 comprises 13 residues. Germline V gene data show CDR1 as DFQATT and CDR2 as SNEGSKA (reference sequence). DNA of the CDR3: TGCAGTGCTAGTGGCACAGGAGTGTACGAGCAGTACTTC. The encoded protein is CSASGTGVYEQYF.

J is TRBJ2-6 and V is TRBV7-9, with 8 bases lining up with TRBD1. CDR3 size: 18 residues. Trimming took 2 bases from V and 0 from J; bases not matched to a gene: 6. The germline V gene encodes CDR1 SEHNR and CDR2 FQNEAQ (reference sequence). In nucleotides, the CDR3 is TGTGCCAGCAGCTTACGAGGCAGGGGGCTCTCTGGGGCCAACGTCCTGACTTTC. It specifies CASSLRGRGLSGANVLTF.

The chain employs TRBV7-2 and TRBJ2-2; D gene ambiguous. Germline CDR1 SGHTA, CDR2 FQGNSA. Trimming took off 2 bases at V and 3 bases at J, with 7 bases between the two ends. This CDR3 spans 14 amino acids. The CDR3 spells CASSLIRDTGELFF. DNA of the CDR3: TGTGCCAGCAGCTTAATCCGGGACACCGGGGAGCTGTTTTTT.

The chain links TRBV10-3 to TRBJ2-3; 16 bases are shared with TRBD2. The CDR3 extends over 16 amino acids. Germline V lookup: CDR1 ENHRY, CDR2 SYGVKD. The V gene end was trimmed by 6 bases and the J gene end by 6 bases; junction bases not matched to a gene: 6. The CDR3 bases are TGTGCCATCAGCGGGACTAGCGGGGGGGCCGAGGATACGCAGTATTTT. Its protein is CAISGTSGGAEDTQYF.

This rearrangement joins TRBV5-1 to TRBJ2-7, with 8 bases identical to TRBD1. Germline CDR1 SGHRS, CDR2 YFSETQ. The CDR3 length is 14 residues. Unmatched junction bases numbered 5, after V lost 4 bases and J lost 2 bases. Written as DNA, the CDR3 is TGCGCCAGCAGCCCCGGGACAGGCCCCTACGAGCAGTACTTC. Protein sequence: CASSPGTGPYEQYF.

This rearrangement joins TRBV5-4 to TRBJ1-3; D gene ambiguous. The CDR3 extends over 14 amino acids. V was trimmed by 0 bases and J by 2 bases, leaving 6 bases between them. The germline CDR1 and CDR2 sequences are SGHNT and YYREEE (reference sequence). CDR3 amino acids: CASSLAQAGNTIYF. In DNA form, the CDR3 reads TGTGCCAGCAGCTTGGCACAAGCTGGAAACACCATATATTTT.

This chain links TRBV27 with TRBJ1-6; D might be TRBD1 (5 bases). The germline V gene has CDR1 MNHEY and CDR2 SMNVEV (reference sequence). Deletions cut 5 bases from V and 9 bases from J, with 8 bases between. The CDR3 extends over 12 amino acids. Written as DNA, the CDR3 is TGTGCCAGCAGTGGGGGGATTTCACCCCTCCACTTT. Amino acid sequence: CASSGGISPLHF.

The rearrangement joins TRBV4-2 to TRBJ2-3; D may be TRBD1 (6 bases). The CDR3 loop spans 16 amino acids. The germline V and J ends were trimmed by 0 bases and 2 bases, with 12 bases remaining between them. The germline V gene encodes CDR1 LGHNA and CDR2 YNFKEQ. CDR3 DNA sequence: TGTGCCAGCAGCCAAGATGTGACAGGCAACACAGATACGCAGTATTTT. This gives the protein CASSQDVTGNTDTQYF.

The chain carries TRBV28 and TRBJ2-7; 7 bases align to TRBD2. Germline V gene data show CDR1 as MDHEN and CDR2 as SYDVKM. This CDR3 has 16 residues. V lost 5 bases to trimming and J lost 2 bases; unmatched junction nucleotides: 12. The CDR3 bases are TGTGCCAGCAGTGACGCTAGCGGACTCAAACCCTACGAGCAGTACTTC. Protein: CASSDASGLKPYEQYF. Full variable domain (rest looked up from reference TRBV28 and TRBJ2-7): DVKVTQSSRYLVKRTGEKVFLECVQDMDHENMFWYRQDPGLGLRLIYFSYDVKMKEKGDIPEGYSVSREKKERFSLILESASTNQTSMYLCASSDASGLKPYEQYFGPGTRLTVT.

The chain is built from TRBV18 and TRBJ2-7, with D maybe TRBD1 (6 bases). Germline V gene data show CDR1 as KGHSH and CDR2 as LQKENI. V dropped 4 bases and J dropped 0 bases, with 7 bases sitting between them. The CDR3 is 13 residues long. The CDR3: CASSQDSSYEQYF. The CDR3 nucleotides are TGTGCCAGCTCACAGGACAGCTCCTACGAGCAGTACTTC.

The genes are TRBV5-6 and TRBJ1-2, with a possible D match to TRBD1 (6 bases). Germline lookup yields CDR1 SGHDT and CDR2 YYEEEE. The CDR3 is 16 residues long. The germline V and J ends were trimmed by 5 bases and 0 bases, with 17 bases remaining between them. CDR3 sequence reads: CASSSRGPMSNYGYTF. The CDR3 DNA reads as TGTGCCAGCAGTTCCAGGGGTCCTATGTCTAACTATGGCTACACCTTC.

CDR3 sequence reads: CASSSPRGSTDTQYF. CDR3 nucleotide sequence: TGTGCCAGCAGCTCCCCAAGGGGGAGCACAGATACGCAGTATTTT. This sequence joins TRBV9 and TRBJ2-3; the D gene is possibly TRBD1 (6 bases). The CDR3 covers 15 residues. Trimming left V 4 bases short and J 0 bases short, with 12 bases between. Germline lookup yields CDR1 SGDLS and CDR2 YYNGEE.

J is TRBJ2-7 and V is TRBV5-4; 10 bases are shared with TRBD2. The V segment lost 1 base and the J segment 3 bases; nucleotides outside the gene matches: 13. The CDR3 loop spans 18 amino acids. Germline values: CDR1 SGHNT, CDR2 YYREEE (reference sequence). CDR3 in amino acids: CASSLTPRLAGYYYEQYF. CDR3 DNA: TGTGCCAGCAGCTTGACGCCGCGACTAGCGGGCTATTACTACGAGCAGTACTTC. Complete variable domain (other parts from reference TRBV5-4 and TRBJ2-7): ETGVTQSPTHLIKTRGQQVTLRCSSQSGHNTVSWYQQALGQGPQFIFQYYREEENGRGNFPPRFSGLQFPNYSSELNVNALELDDSALYLCASSLTPRLAGYYYEQYFGPGTRLTVT.

The gene calls are TRBV11-3 and TRBJ2-1; 11 bases match TRBD2. V lost 4 bases to trimming and J lost 6 bases; unmatched junction nucleotides: 8. The germline CDR1 and CDR2 sequences are SGHNT and YENEEA. The CDR3 runs to 16 residues. In DNA, the CDR3 is TGTGCCAGCAGCTCCGTACTAGCGGGGGCTATCAATGAGCAGTTCTTC. It specifies CASSSVLAGAINEQFF.

This chain uses TRBV7-2 with TRBJ2-3; the match to TRBD1 covers 7 bases. CDR3 length equals 15 residues. The germline V gene has CDR1 SGHTA and CDR2 FQGNSA. J lost 10 bases, V lost 1 base, and 11 bases had no gene match. The CDR3 bases are TGTGCCAGCAGCTTAGATCCACAGGGGCGCAGAGCGCAGTATTTT. Residues: CASSLDPQGRRAQYF.

The chain employs TRBV5-6 and TRBJ1-2, with 10 positions matching TRBD1. The ends lost 1 base at V and 12 bases at J; junction bases unmatched: 6. This CDR3 is 13 amino acids long. From germline, CDR1 is SGHDT and CDR2 YYEEEE. DNA of the CDR3: TGTGCCAGCAGCTTGCTGACAGGGGGCCCTAACACCTTC. Translation: CASSLLTGGPNTF. The variable domain in full, completed from reference TRBV5-6 and TRBJ1-2, reads DAGVTQSPTHLIKTRGQQVTLRCSPKSGHDTVSWYQQALGQGPQFIFQYYEEEERQRGNFPDRFSGHQFPNYSSELNVNALLLGDSALYLCASSLLTGGPNTFGSGTRLTVV.

This clone appeared a few times. The chain couples TRBV5-4 to TRBJ2-3; TRBD2 matches 13 bases. Trimming at V came to 4 bases and at J to 8 bases, leaving 10 bases not matched to a gene. This CDR3 contains 16 residues. CDR1 SGHNT and CDR2 YYREEE come from the germline V gene (reference sequence). The CDR3: CASSTGTSGVGVTQYF. For the CDR3, the DNA is TGTGCCAGCAGCACCGGGACTAGCGGGGTAGGGGTTACGCAGTATTTT. Full variable domain (remainder filled in from reference TRBV5-4 and TRBJ2-3): ETGVTQSPTHLIKTRGQQVTLRCSSQSGHNTVSWYQQALGQGPQFIFQYYREEENGRGNFPPRFSGLQFPNYSSELNVNALELDDSALYLCASSTGTSGVGVTQYFGPGTRLTVL.

The chain has TRBV7-3 and TRBJ2-7; 8 nucleotides match TRBD1. The CDR3 contains 16 residues. Per the germline V gene, CDR1 is SGHTA and CDR2 is FQGTGA. Unmatched junction bases numbered 10, after V lost 5 bases and J lost 1 base. In DNA form, the CDR3 reads TGTGCCAGCAGCCCCCGTTTGACAGGGGAATCCTACGAGCAGTACTTC. This gives the protein CASSPRLTGESYEQYF.

This sequence joins TRBV4-1 and TRBJ2-3, with D perhaps matching TRBD1 (6 bases). The V end lost 0 bases, the J end lost 4 bases, and 14 bases lay between the germline ends. This CDR3 comprises 16 residues. Looked up from germline, CDR1 is MGHRA and CDR2 is YSYEKL. The CDR3 DNA sequence: TGCGCCAGCAGCCAAGATCGGGTGCAGGGGCCAGATACGCAGTATTTT. It translates to CASSQDRVQGPDTQYF.

The rearrangement links TRBV28 to TRBJ1-2; 7 positions match TRBD1. The V and J ends lost 6 bases and 5 bases, in that order; junction bases with no gene match: 6. The CDR3 sequence is 13 residues long. Germline CDR1 and CDR2: MDHEN and SYDVKM. The CDR3 reads CASRVGTEYGYTF. The CDR3 bases are TGTGCCAGCAGAGTCGGGACAGAGTATGGCTACACCTTC.